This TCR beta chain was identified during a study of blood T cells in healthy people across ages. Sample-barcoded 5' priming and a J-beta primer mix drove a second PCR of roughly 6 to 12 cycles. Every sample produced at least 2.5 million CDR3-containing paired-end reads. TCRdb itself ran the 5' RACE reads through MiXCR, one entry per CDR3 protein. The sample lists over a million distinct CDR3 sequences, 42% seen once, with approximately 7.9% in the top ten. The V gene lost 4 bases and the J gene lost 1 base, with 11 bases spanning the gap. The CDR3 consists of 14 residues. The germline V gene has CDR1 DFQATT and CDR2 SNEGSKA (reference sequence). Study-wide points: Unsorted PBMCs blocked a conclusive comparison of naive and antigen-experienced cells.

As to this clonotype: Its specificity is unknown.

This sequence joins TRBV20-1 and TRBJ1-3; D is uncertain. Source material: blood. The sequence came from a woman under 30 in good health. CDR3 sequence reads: CSATTGISGNTIYF. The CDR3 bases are TGCAGTGCTACTACCGGTATATCTGGAAACACCATATATTTT.